This TCR beta chain was identified during a study of blood T cells in healthy people across ages. Germline V CDR1 and CDR2: DFQATT, SNEGSKA (reference sequence). Trimming took 4 bases from V and 8 from J; bases not matched to a gene: 9. The CDR3 sequence is 14 residues long. Using a J-beta primer mix together with a sample-barcoded 5' primer, a second PCR was run for roughly 6 to 12 cycles. Via MiXCR, TCRdb re-called the 5' RACE reads, giving one row per CDR3 protein. The sample lists 800,000 to 950,000 distinct CDR3 sequences, 25% to 35% occurring once. Study-wide results and caveats: Older age coincided with a roughly linear decline in TCR beta diversity per million T cells.

Note on this clonotype: Its target is not known.

This sample was shared with a second study, whose subject was T cells of mothers and their children.

The chain joins TRBV20-1 to TRBJ1-4; 8 nucleotides agree with TRBD1. The source material was blood. This TCR derives from a woman aged 40 to 49 in good health. The CDR3 DNA follows: TGCAGTGCTACCGCGGACAGGGTCGGCGAAAAACTGTTTTTT. This codes for CSATADRVGEKLFF.